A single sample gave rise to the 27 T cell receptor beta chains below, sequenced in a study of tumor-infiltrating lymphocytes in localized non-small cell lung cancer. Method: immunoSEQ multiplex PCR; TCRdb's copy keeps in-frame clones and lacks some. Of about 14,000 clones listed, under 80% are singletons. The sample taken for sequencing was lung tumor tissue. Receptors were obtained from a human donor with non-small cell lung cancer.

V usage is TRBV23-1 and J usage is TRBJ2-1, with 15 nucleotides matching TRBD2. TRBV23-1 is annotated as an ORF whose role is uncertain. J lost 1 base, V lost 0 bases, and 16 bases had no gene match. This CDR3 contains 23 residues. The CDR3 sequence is CASSQSRDVYPGLAGGSYNEQFF. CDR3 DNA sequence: TGCGCCAGCAGTCAATCACGGGACGTATATCCGGGACTAGCGGGGGGTTCCTACAATGAGCAGTTCTTC.

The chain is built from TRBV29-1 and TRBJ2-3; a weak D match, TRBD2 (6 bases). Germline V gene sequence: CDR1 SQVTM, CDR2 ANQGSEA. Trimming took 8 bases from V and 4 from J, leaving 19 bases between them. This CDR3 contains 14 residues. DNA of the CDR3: TGCAGCAGTACCCCTGCGGGGAGACCAGATACGCAGTATTTT. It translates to CSSTPAGRPDTQYF.

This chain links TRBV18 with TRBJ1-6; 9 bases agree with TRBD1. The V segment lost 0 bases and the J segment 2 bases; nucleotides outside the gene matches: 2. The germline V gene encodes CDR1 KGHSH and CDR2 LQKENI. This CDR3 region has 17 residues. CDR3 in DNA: TGTGCCAGCTCACCACCAAGACAGGGGGCCTATAATTCACCCCTCCACTTT. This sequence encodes CASSPPRQGAYNSPLHF. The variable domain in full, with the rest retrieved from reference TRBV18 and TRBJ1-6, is NAGVMQNPRHLVRRRGQEARLRCSPMKGHSHVYWYRQLPEEGLKFMVYLQKENIIDESGMPKERFSAEFPKEGPSILRIQQVVRGDSAAYFCASSPPRQGAYNSPLHFGNGTRLTVT.

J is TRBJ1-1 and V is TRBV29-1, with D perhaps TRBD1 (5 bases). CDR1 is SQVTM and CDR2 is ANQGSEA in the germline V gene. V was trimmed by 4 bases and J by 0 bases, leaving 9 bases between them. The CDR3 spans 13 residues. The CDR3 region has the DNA TGCAGCGTTGCGAGGGACTTGAACACTGAAGCTTTCTTT. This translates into CSVARDLNTEAFF.

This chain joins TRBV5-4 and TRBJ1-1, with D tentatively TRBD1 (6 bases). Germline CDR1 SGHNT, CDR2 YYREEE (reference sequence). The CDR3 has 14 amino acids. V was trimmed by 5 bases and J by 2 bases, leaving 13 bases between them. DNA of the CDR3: TGTGCCAGCAGGCTACAGGGTATAAACACTGAAGCTTTCTTT. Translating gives CASRLQGINTEAFF.

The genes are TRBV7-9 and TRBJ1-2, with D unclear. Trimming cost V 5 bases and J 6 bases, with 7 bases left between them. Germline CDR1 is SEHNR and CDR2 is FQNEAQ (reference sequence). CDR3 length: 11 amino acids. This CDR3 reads CASSPPDGYTF. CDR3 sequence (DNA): TGTGCCAGCAGCCCCCCGGATGGCTACACCTTC.

The chain's CDR3 is CASSQDRGQGYSPLHF. CDR3 DNA sequence: TGCGCCAGCAGCCAAGACCGGGGACAGGGATATTCACCCCTCCACTTT. V and J are TRBV4-3 and TRBJ1-6, with TRBD1 matching over 9 bases. The length of the CDR3 is 16 residues. V lost 0 bases and J lost 8; bases outside the gene matches: 5. Germline V lookup: CDR1 LGHNA, CDR2 YSLEER.

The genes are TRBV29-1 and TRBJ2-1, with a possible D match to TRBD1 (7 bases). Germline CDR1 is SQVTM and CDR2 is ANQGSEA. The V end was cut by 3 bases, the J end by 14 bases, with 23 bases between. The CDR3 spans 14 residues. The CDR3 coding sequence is TGCAGCGTTGATTCGGCAGGGGGTGCGGGATTTGAGTTCTTC. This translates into CSVDSAGGAGFEFF.

The CDR3 DNA reads TGTGCCAGCAGCTTTGTAGCGGGGGTTTCAGATACGCAGTATTTT. Residues: CASSFVAGVSDTQYF. The chain couples TRBV5-6 to TRBJ2-3; 9 bases match TRBD2. Germline trimming cut 2 bases from V and 4 bases from J; bases unmatched to any gene: 5. CDR1 SGHDT and CDR2 YYEEEE come from the germline V gene. The CDR3 extends over 15 amino acids. Drawing the rest from reference TRBV5-6 and TRBJ2-3, the complete variable domain is DAGVTQSPTHLIKTRGQQVTLRCSPKSGHDTVSWYQQALGQGPQFIFQYYEEEERQRGNFPDRFSGHQFPNYSSELNVNALLLGDSALYLCASSFVAGVSDTQYFGPGTRLTVL.

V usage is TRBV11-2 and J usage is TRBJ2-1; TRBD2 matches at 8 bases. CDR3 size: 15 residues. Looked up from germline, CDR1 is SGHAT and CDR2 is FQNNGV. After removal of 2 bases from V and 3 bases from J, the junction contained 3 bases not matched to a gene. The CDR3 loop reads CASSLILAVYNEQFF. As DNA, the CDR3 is TGTGCCAGCAGCTTAATACTAGCGGTCTACAATGAGCAGTTCTTC.

The CDR3 DNA follows: TGTGCCATCAGTGTAGATGCAGGAGCGAACACTGAAGCTTTCTTT. It encodes CAISVDAGANTEAFF. V gene TRBV10-3 combines with J gene TRBJ1-1; D is undetermined. CDR1 and CDR2 (germline): ENHRY, SYGVKD. The V gene lost 4 bases and the J gene lost 1 base, with 13 bases spanning the gap. There are 15 residues in the CDR3.

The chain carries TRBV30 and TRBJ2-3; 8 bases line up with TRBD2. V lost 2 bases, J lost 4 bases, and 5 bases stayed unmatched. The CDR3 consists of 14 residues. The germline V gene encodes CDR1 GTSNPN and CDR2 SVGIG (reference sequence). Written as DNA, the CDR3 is TGTGCCTGGAGTCCCGGGGGGGCCGCAGATACGCAGTATTTT. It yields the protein CAWSPGGAADTQYF.

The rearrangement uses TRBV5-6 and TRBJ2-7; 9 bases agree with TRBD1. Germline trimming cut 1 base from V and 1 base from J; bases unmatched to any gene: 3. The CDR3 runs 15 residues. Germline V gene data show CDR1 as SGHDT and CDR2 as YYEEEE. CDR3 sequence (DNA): TGTGCCAGCAGCTTGTCCGGGACAGGGTCCTACGAGCAGTACTTC. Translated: CASSLSGTGSYEQYF.

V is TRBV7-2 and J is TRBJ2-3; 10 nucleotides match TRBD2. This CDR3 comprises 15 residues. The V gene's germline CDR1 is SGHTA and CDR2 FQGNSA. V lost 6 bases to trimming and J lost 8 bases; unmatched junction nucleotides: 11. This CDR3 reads CASSTGLAAQGTQYF. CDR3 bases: TGTGCCAGCAGTACAGGACTAGCGGCACAGGGTACGCAGTATTTT.

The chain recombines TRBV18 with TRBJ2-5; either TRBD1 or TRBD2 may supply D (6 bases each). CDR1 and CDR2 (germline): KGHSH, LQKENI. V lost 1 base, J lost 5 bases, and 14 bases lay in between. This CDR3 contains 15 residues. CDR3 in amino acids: CASSPQSGDWETQYF. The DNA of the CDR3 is TGTGCCAGCTCACCACAGTCAGGGGACTGGGAGACCCAGTACTTC.

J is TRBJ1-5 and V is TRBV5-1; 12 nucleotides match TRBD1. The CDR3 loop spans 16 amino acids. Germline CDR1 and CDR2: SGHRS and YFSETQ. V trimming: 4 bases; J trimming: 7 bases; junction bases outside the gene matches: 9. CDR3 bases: TGCGCCAGCAGCATAGGGACAGGGGGCGCGGGACAGCCCCAGCATTTT. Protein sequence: CASSIGTGGAGQPQHF.

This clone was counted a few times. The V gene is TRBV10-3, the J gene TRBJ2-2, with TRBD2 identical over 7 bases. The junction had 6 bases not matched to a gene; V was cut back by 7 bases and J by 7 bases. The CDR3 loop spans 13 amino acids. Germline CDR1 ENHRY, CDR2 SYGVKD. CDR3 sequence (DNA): TGTGCCATCACCACTAGCGACGGCGGGGAGCTGTTTTTT. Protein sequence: CAITTSDGGELFF.

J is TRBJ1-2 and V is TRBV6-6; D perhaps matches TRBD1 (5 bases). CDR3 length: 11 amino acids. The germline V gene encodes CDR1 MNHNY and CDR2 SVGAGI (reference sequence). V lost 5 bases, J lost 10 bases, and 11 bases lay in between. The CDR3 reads CASSVARAYTF. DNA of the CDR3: TGTGCCAGCAGTGTCGCCAGGGCCTACACCTTC.

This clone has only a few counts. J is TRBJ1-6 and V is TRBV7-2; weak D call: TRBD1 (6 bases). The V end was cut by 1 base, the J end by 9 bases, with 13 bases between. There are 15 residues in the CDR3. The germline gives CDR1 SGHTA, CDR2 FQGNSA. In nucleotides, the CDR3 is TGTGCCAGCAGCTTAGATATGGGGGCAAGTTCACCCCTCCACTTT. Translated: CASSLDMGASSPLHF.

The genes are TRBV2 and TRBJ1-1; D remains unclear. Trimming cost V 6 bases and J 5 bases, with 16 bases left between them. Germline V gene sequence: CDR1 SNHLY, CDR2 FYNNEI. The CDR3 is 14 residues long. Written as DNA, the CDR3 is TGTGCCAGCAGGAGAGGCGGGGTAGGAACTGAAGCTTTCTTT. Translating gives CASRRGGVGTEAFF.

CDR3 bases: TGTGCCAGCTCCGGACGCACGAAGGACATTCAGTACTTC. Residues: CASSGRTKDIQYF. V gene TRBV6-5 combines with J gene TRBJ2-4; D gene ambiguous. Germline CDR1 is MNHEY and CDR2 is SVGAGI. The length of the CDR3 is 13 residues. Trimming pared 8 bases from V and 8 bases from J, leaving 16 bases between.

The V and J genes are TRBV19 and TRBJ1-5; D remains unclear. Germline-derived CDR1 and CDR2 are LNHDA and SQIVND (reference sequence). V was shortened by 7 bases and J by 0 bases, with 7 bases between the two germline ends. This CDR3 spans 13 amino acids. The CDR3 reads CASNAGSNQPQHF. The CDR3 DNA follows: TGTGCCAGTAACGCGGGTAGCAATCAGCCCCAGCATTTT.

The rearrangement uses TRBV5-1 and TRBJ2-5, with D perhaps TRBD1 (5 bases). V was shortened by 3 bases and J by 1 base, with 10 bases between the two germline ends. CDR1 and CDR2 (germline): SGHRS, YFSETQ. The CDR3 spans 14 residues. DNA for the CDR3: TGCGCCAGCAGCTCTGACAGCGTCCAAGAGACCCAGTACTTC. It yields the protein CASSSDSVQETQYF.

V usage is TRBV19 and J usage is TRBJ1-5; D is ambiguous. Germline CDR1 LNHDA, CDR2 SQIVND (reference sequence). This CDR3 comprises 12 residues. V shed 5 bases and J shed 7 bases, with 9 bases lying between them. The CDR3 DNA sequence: TGTGCCAGTAGTTTTTTAAACCAGCCCCAGCATTTT. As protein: CASSFLNQPQHF.

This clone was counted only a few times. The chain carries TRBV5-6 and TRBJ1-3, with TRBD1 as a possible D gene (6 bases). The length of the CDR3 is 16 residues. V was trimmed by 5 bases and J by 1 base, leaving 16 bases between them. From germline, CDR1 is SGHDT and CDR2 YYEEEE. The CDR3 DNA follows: TGTGCCAGCAGACTGTGGGGGGCTACATCTGGAAACACCATATATTTT. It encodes CASRLWGATSGNTIYF.

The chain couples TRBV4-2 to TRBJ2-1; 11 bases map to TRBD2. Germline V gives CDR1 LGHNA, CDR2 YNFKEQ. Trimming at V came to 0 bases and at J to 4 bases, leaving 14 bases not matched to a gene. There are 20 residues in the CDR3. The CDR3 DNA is TGTGCCAGCAGCCAAGAGCCCCGGATTGGGGTAGCGGGAGGGTACAATGAGCAGTTCTTC. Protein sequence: CASSQEPRIGVAGGYNEQFF.

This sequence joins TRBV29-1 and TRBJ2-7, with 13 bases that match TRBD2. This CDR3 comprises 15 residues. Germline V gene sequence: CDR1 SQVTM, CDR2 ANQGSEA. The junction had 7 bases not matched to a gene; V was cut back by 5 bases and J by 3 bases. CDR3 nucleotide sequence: TGCAGCGTTCAGTCGGGACTAGCGGGGAGCTACGAGCAGTACTTC. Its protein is CSVQSGLAGSYEQYF.